The 20 T cell receptor beta chains reported below all come from one sample, sequenced in a study of blood T cell repertoires in COVID-19. The table came from immunoSEQ multiplex PCR; TCRdb's copy has only in-frame clones and leaves some out. The sample lists 72,000 or so clones; around 85% were seen once. The sample taken for sequencing was peripheral blood. The receptors here all came from an elderly woman with active or convalescent COVID-19.

The table lists this clone with a few counts. The chain carries TRBV6-5 and TRBJ1-2; D perhaps matches TRBD1 (5 bases). The CDR3 covers 13 residues. The germline CDR1 and CDR2 sequences are MNHEY and SVGAGI. V lost 2 bases and J lost 7, with 11 bases in between. CDR3 in amino acids: CASSYDGGAGYTF. Written as DNA, the CDR3 is TGTGCCAGCAGTTACGACGGGGGTGCTGGCTACACCTTC.

The chain links TRBV7-8 to TRBJ2-4, with a tentative D call TRBD1 (5 bases). Trimming pared 1 base from V and 11 bases from J, leaving 18 bases between. The CDR3 has 15 residues. The germline V gene encodes CDR1 SGHVS and CDR2 FQNEAQ. The CDR3 is CASSLGSIGAGFQYF. The CDR3 coding sequence is TGTGCCAGCAGCTTAGGATCGATCGGAGCAGGGTTTCAGTACTTC.

The genes are TRBV6-2 or TRBV6-3 and TRBJ2-2; D not certain. CDR3 length: 14 residues. V was shortened by 5 bases and J by 0 bases, with 7 bases between the two germline ends. CDR1 is MNHEY, CDR2 SVGEGT, per germline. CDR3 protein: CASSHGANTGELFF. For the CDR3, the DNA is TGTGCCAGCAGTCACGGAGCGAACACCGGGGAGCTGTTTTTT.

The rearrangement joins TRBV27 to TRBJ1-2; 9 bases match TRBD1. Per germline, CDR1 MNHEY and CDR2 SMNVEV (reference sequence). This CDR3 comprises 16 residues. The trim removed 0 bases at V and 8 bases at J, leaving 10 bases unmatched. Here the CDR3 DNA reads TGTGCCAGCAGTTTATCCCCACCGGGACAGGGCATCGGCTACACCTTC. Translation gives CASSLSPPGQGIGYTF.

The chain is built from TRBV7-2 and TRBJ2-5; D gene ambiguous. CDR1 and CDR2 from the germline V gene are SGHTA and FQGNSA. The CDR3 is made up of 12 amino acids. Trimming removed 0 bases from V and 5 bases from J, with 4 bases in between. The CDR3 DNA reads TGTGCCAGCAGCTTAGCTCGGGAGACCCAGTACTTC. Encoded protein: CASSLARETQYF.

The V call is TRBV3-1 (or the pseudogene TRBV3-2), the J call TRBJ2-7, with 7 bases fitting TRBD1. The V gene's germline CDR1 is LGHDT and CDR2 YNNKEL (reference sequence). With 5 bases clipped from V and 0 bases from J, the junction kept 4 bases outside the gene matches. The CDR3 has 14 amino acids. The CDR3 DNA reads TGTGCCAGCAGCACTAGGGACAGCTCCTACGAGCAGTACTTC. Its protein is CASSTRDSSYEQYF.

The rearrangement links TRBV10-3 to TRBJ1-5, with 10 nucleotides matching TRBD1. J gave up 4 bases and V 10 bases, and 10 bases lay outside the gene matches. In germline, CDR1 is ENHRY, CDR2 SYGVKD. This CDR3 is built from 15 residues. The DNA for the CDR3 is TGTGCCACACAGGGGGACAGGGGTGTTAATCAGCCCCAGCATTTT. It specifies CATQGDRGVNQPQHF.

The chain uses TRBV5-8 and TRBJ2-5, with TRBD1 identical over 10 bases. The CDR3 sequence is 16 residues long. Germline V lookup: CDR1 SGHTS, CDR2 YDEGEE. J lost 5 bases, V lost 2 bases, and 9 bases had no gene match. CDR3 in amino acids: CASSFSGTGVSETQYF. CDR3 sequence (DNA): TGTGCCAGCAGCTTTTCTGGGACAGGGGTCTCTGAGACCCAGTACTTC. The variable domain in full, completed from reference TRBV5-8 and TRBJ2-5, reads EAGVTQSPTHLIKTRGQQATLRCSPISGHTSVYWYQQALGLGLQFLLWYDEGEERNRGNFPPRFSGRQFPNYSSELNVNALELEDSALYLCASSFSGTGVSETQYFGPGTRLLVL.

V is TRBV27 and J is TRBJ2-1, with TRBD1 matching 9 bases. V shed 4 bases and J 5 bases; nucleotides not matched to a gene: 15. The germline V gene encodes CDR1 MNHEY and CDR2 SMNVEV (reference sequence). The CDR3 has 18 residues. The CDR3: CASSSTRSHGTGNNEQFF. The CDR3 DNA follows: TGTGCCAGCAGTTCCACACGCAGCCACGGGACAGGGAACAATGAGCAGTTCTTC.

In this sample, this clone turned up a few times. The rearrangement joins TRBV9 to TRBJ2-2; 9 nucleotides line up with TRBD1. The V and J ends lost 3 bases and 0 bases, in that order; junction bases with no gene match: 0. Germline CDR1 reads SGDLS; CDR2 reads YYNGEE. The CDR3 loop spans 15 amino acids. The DNA for the CDR3 is TGTGCCAGCAGCGGGACAGGGGCGAACACCGGGGAGCTGTTTTTT. It yields the protein CASSGTGANTGELFF. The full variable domain, in which reference TRBV9 and TRBJ2-2 provide the parts outside the CDR3, is DSGVTQTPKHLITATGQRVTLRCSPRSGDLSVYWYQQSLDQGLQFLIQYYNGEERAKGNILERFSAQQFPDLHSELNLSSLELGDSALYFCASSGTGANTGELFFGEGSRLTVL.

J is TRBJ2-2 and V is TRBV5-4; the match to TRBD2 covers 13 bases. Losses at the gene ends were 4 bases for V and 0 bases for J; bases not matched to a gene: 6. Per germline, CDR1 SGHNT and CDR2 YYREEE (reference sequence). The CDR3 totals 18 residues. The CDR3 sequence: CASSPETSGGPNTGELFF. CDR3 DNA sequence: TGTGCCAGCAGCCCCGAGACTAGCGGGGGGCCGAACACCGGGGAGCTGTTTTTT. The variable domain in full, completed from reference TRBV5-4 and TRBJ2-2, reads ETGVTQSPTHLIKTRGQQVTLRCSSQSGHNTVSWYQQALGQGPQFIFQYYREEENGRGNFPPRFSGLQFPNYSSELNVNALELDDSALYLCASSPETSGGPNTGELFFGEGSRLTVL.

This clone was seen only once. V is TRBV28 and J is TRBJ1-4; D not certain. Trimming shortened V by 3 bases and J by 5 bases, and 4 bases separated the two germline ends. Germline-derived CDR1 and CDR2 are MDHEN and SYDVKM. The CDR3 length is 12 residues. CDR3: CASSLANEKLFF. CDR3 DNA sequence: TGTGCCAGCAGTTTGGCCAATGAAAAACTGTTTTTT.

V usage is TRBV5-4 and J usage is TRBJ2-1; the D gene is possibly TRBD2 (6 bases). V lost 1 base to trimming and J lost 0 bases, with 14 bases between them. CDR3 length equals 17 residues. The germline gives CDR1 SGHNT, CDR2 YYREEE (reference sequence). The CDR3 region has the DNA TGTGCCAGCAGCTTGCGGGGCGGGGCTTCCTCCTACAATGAGCAGTTCTTC. Amino acids: CASSLRGGASSYNEQFF.

This clone was counted a single time. This chain connects TRBV3-1 (or the pseudogene TRBV3-2) to TRBJ2-3; D is perhaps TRBD1 (5 bases). The CDR3 runs to 14 residues. Between the trimmed V and J ends, which lost 3 bases and 4 bases, there was a span of 11 bases. Germline V gives CDR1 LGHDT, CDR2 YNNKEL (reference sequence). CDR3 sequence: CASSQFPRADTQYF. Written as DNA, the CDR3 is TGTGCCAGCAGCCAGTTCCCCAGGGCAGATACGCAGTATTTT.

CDR3 bases: TGTGCCAGCAGTTCGGGACAGATCTACGAGCAGTACTTC. It encodes CASSSGQIYEQYF. The chain is built from TRBV6-5 and TRBJ2-7, with TRBD1 matching 7 bases. This CDR3 spans 13 amino acids. The germline CDR1 and CDR2 sequences are MNHEY and SVGAGI. V shed 4 bases, J shed 3 bases, and the junction held 3 bases outside the gene matches.

In DNA form, the CDR3 reads TGTGCCAGCAGCCAAGGTCTCTCATGGCTAGCCGCCTACGAGCAGTACTTC. Encoded protein: CASSQGLSWLAAYEQYF. The chain links TRBV14 to TRBJ2-7; possible D gene TRBD2, 5 bases. Trimming removed 1 base from V and 2 bases from J, with 18 bases in between. The CDR3 runs 17 residues. Germline CDR1 reads SGHDN; CDR2 reads FVKESK.

This rearrangement joins TRBV27 to TRBJ2-3; no firm D call. Germline assignment: CDR1 MNHEY and CDR2 SMNVEV (reference sequence). V was shortened by 3 bases and J by 6 bases, with 10 bases between the two germline ends. The CDR3 spans 13 residues. The CDR3 here is CASSFWSSDTQYF. The CDR3 DNA reads as TGTGCCAGCAGTTTCTGGAGCTCCGATACGCAGTATTTT.

J is TRBJ2-7 and V is TRBV28; perhaps TRBD2 as D (5 bases). Germline CDR1 reads MDHEN; CDR2 reads SYDVKM. The CDR3 contains 18 residues. Deletions cut 7 bases from V and 0 bases from J, with 25 bases between. CDR3 DNA sequence: TGTGCCAGCACCGTTAGGCCCCTCCTAGGACTTAGCTCCTACGAGCAGTACTTC. It specifies CASTVRPLLGLSSYEQYF.

The V gene is TRBV19, the J gene TRBJ1-1; D gene ambiguous. Germline V gene sequence: CDR1 LNHDA, CDR2 SQIVND (reference sequence). The length of the CDR3 is 13 residues. V lost 4 bases, J lost 4 bases, and 10 bases lay in between. CDR3: CASSKRGVTEAFF. The CDR3 DNA reads as TGTGCCAGTAGTAAGCGCGGGGTCACTGAAGCTTTCTTT.

CDR3 nucleotide sequence: TGTGCCAGCAGCTTGGATCGTTCTAGCACAGATACGCAGTATTTT. Translating gives CASSLDRSSTDTQYF. The chain employs TRBV5-8 and TRBJ2-3; no definite D call. Germline V gives CDR1 SGHTS, CDR2 YDEGEE. The CDR3 has 15 residues. Trimming removed 0 bases at V and 0 bases at J, with 8 bases between.